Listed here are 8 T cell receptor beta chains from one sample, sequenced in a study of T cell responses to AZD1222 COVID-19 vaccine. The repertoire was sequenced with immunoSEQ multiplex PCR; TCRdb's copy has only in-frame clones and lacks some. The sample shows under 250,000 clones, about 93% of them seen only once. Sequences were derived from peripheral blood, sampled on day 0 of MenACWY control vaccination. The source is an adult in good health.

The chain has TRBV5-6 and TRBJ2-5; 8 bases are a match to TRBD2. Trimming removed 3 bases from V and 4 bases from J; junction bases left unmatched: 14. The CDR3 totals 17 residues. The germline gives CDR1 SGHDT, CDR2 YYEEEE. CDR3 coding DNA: TGTGCCAGCAGCTCGGTGGGAGGCGGGGGGTATCGAGAGACCCAGTACTTC. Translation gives CASSSVGGGGYRETQYF.

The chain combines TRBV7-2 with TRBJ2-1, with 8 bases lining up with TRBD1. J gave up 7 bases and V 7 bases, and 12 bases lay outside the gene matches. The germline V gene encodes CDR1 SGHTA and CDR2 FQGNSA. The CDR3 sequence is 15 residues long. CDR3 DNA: TGTGCCAGCATGCCAAGACAGGGGACAATTAATGAGCAGTTCTTC. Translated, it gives CASMPRQGTINEQFF.

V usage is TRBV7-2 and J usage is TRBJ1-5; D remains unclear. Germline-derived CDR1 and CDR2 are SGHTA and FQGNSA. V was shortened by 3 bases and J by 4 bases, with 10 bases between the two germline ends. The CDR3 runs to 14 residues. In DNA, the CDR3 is TGTGCCAGCAGCTTGCGGAGGGATAATCAGCCCCAGCATTTT. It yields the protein CASSLRRDNQPQHF.

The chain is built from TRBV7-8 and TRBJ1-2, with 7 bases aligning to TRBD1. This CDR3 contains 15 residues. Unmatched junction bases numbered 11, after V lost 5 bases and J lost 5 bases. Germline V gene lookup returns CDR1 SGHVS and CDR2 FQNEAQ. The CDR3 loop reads CASSPRQGGDYGYTF. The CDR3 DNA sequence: TGTGCCAGCAGCCCTCGACAGGGAGGGGATTATGGCTACACCTTC.

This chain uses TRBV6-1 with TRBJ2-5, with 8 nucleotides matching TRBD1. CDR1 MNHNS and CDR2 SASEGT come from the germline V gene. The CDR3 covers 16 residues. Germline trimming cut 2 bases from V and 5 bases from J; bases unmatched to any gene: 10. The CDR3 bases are TGTGCCAGCAGTGAAAGTTGGAACAGGGGGACGGAGACCCAGTACTTC. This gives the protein CASSESWNRGTETQYF.

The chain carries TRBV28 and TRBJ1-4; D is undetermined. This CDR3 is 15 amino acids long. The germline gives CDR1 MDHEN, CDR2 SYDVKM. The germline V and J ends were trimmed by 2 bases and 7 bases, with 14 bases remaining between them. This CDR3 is CASSLLVGSGEKLFF. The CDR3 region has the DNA TGTGCCAGCAGTTTACTCGTCGGGTCCGGTGAAAAACTGTTTTTT. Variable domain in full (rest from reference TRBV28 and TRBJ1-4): DVKVTQSSRYLVKRTGEKVFLECVQDMDHENMFWYRQDPGLGLRLIYFSYDVKMKEKGDIPEGYSVSREKKERFSLILESASTNQTSMYLCASSLLVGSGEKLFFGSGTQLSVL.

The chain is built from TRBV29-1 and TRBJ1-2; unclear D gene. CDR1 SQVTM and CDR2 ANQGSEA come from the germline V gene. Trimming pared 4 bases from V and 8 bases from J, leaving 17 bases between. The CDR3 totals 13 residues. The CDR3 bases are TGCAGCGTTGCCCCTCGGGAGGGTTACGGCTACACCTTC. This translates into CSVAPREGYGYTF.

The CDR3 region has the DNA TGTGCCACCAGCAGAGATCGTTTAGGTGGGGAAGGGTACACAGATACGCAGTATTTT. Encoded protein: CATSRDRLGGEGYTDTQYF. V and J are TRBV15 and TRBJ2-3; D gene unclear. This CDR3 region has 19 residues. Germline V CDR1 and CDR2: LNHNV, YYDKDF (reference sequence). Trimming took 0 bases from V and 2 from J, leaving 21 bases between them. The full variable domain, in which reference TRBV15 and TRBJ2-3 provide the parts outside the CDR3, is DAMVIQNPRYQVTQFGKPVTLSCSQTLNHNVMYWYQQKSSQAPKLLFHYYDKDFNNEADTPDNFQSRRPNTSFCFLDIRSPGLGDTAMYLCATSRDRLGGEGYTDTQYFGPGTRLTVL.